This T cell receptor (beta chain) appears in the sequencing data of a study of blood T cell repertoires in COVID-19. Seattle-derived patients entered the study during active infection and were followed longitudinally. This CDR3 comprises 15 residues. The J segment lost 1 base and the V segment lost 0 bases, leaving 1 base of the junction unmatched. Germline lookup yields CDR1 MNHEY and CDR2 SMNVEV (reference sequence). Clones were sequenced by immunoSEQ multiplex PCR, and TCRdb holds only the in-frame ones, with some missing. The sample contains some 80,000 clones, around 84% of which appear only once. This clone has only a few counts.

Sequenced: peripheral blood. The receptor comes from a man aged 60 to 69 with COVID-19, enrolled during active disease. The chain has TRBV27 and TRBJ1-1, with 8 bases matching TRBD1. The CDR3 coding sequence is TGTGCCAGCAGTTTATCGCAGGGGGCGAACACTGAAGCTTTCTTT. Translation gives CASSLSQGANTEAFF.